A selection of T cell receptor beta chains follows, all from one sample in a study of blood T cells in healthy people across ages. MiXCR was run by TCRdb on the 5' RACE reads, yielding one entry per CDR3 protein. The sample lists hundreds of thousands of distinct CDR3 sequences, less than 35% occurring once. The sequencing sample was made of blood. The receptors stem from a woman older than 75 in good health. Each CDR3 is given with its conserved first and last residue. D genes are given only for firm matches. Some rows mark clone size as missing; the rest say once, few, many or name a class of expanded clone.

size,J,V,D,CDR3,DNA
few,TRBJ1-1,TRBV12-3/TRBV12-4,TRBD1,CASTPGQGFAEAFF,TGTGCCAGCACCCCGGGACAGGGGTTCGCTGAAGCTTTCTTT
many,TRBJ2-5,TRBV4-2,TRBD1,CASSSTGQGKTQYF,TGTGCCAGCAGCTCTACGGGACAGGGAAAGACCCAGTACTTC
many,TRBJ2-1,TRBV7-9,TRBD2,CASSLAGSKYNEQFF,TGTGCCAGCAGTTTAGCGGGGTCTAAGTACAATGAGCAGTTCTTC
few,TRBJ1-1,TRBV25-1,NA,CASSDTGTEAFF,TGTGCCAGCAGTGATACGGGCACTGAAGCTTTCTTT
NA,TRBJ1-1,TRBV5-1,NA,CASTPGGNTEAFF,TGCGCTAGTACCCCGGGGGGGAACACTGAAGCTTTCTTT
NA,TRBJ2-3,TRBV7-2,TRBD1,CASSPSQGARADTQYF,TGTGCCAGCAGCCCGTCACAGGGGGCGCGGGCAGATACGCAGTATTTT
NA,TRBJ1-2,TRBV28,TRBD1,CASTEQGAKYGYTF,TGTGCCAGCACCGAACAGGGGGCGAAGTATGGCTACACCTTC
NA,TRBJ1-4,TRBV7-9,TRBD1,CASSQGGTENEKLFF,TGTGCCAGCAGTCAGGGGGGGACAGAAAATGAAAAACTGTTTTTT
many,TRBJ1-2,TRBV5-1,NA,CASSSLPGASGDGYTF,TGCGCCAGCAGCTCATTACCGGGCGCGTCGGGGGATGGCTACACCTTC
few,TRBJ2-7,TRBV7-2,TRBD2,CASKTSGSYEQYF,TGTGCCAGCAAGACTAGCGGCTCCTACGAGCAGTACTTC
NA,TRBJ1-2,TRBV7-3,NA,CASSWESGGYGYTF,TGTGCCAGCAGCTGGGAGAGTGGGGGCTATGGCTACACCTTC
few,TRBJ2-4,TRBV4-3,NA,CASSQDQGEGRAKNIQYF,TGCGCCAGCAGCCAAGATCAAGGAGAGGGTCGGGCCAAAAACATTCAGTACTTC
NA,TRBJ1-4,TRBV6-1,TRBD1,CASSPNGQGAYEKLFF,TGTGCCAGCAGTCCGAACGGACAGGGGGCTTATGAAAAACTGTTTTTT
NA,TRBJ2-7,TRBV11-3,TRBD1,CASSLDGTAREQYF,TGTGCCAGCAGCTTAGACGGGACAGCCCGCGAGCAGTACTTC
many,TRBJ2-5,TRBV14,NA,CASSQAGSWGETQYF,TGTGCCAGCAGCCAAGCGGGTTCCTGGGGGGAGACCCAGTACTTC
few,TRBJ1-4,TRBV7-9,NA,CASSLREKRFF,TGTGCCAGCAGCTTACGTGAAAAACGGTTTTTT
NA,TRBJ1-5,TRBV5-5,NA,CASSLGGRDNQPQHF,TGTGCCAGCAGCTTGGGCGGCAGGGACAATCAGCCCCAGCATTTT
NA,TRBJ2-7,TRBV6-5,TRBD1,CASRKIQGAFEQYF,TGTGCCAGCAGGAAAATACAGGGGGCGTTCGAGCAGTACTTC
many,TRBJ2-1,TRBV4-1,NA,CASSQAGTQEQFF,TGCGCCAGCAGCCAAGCGGGGACGCAAGAGCAGTTCTTC
NA,TRBJ2-7,TRBV7-2,NA,CASSLVLGLAYEQYF,TGTGCCAGCAGCTTAGTGTTGGGGCTTGCCTACGAGCAGTACTTC
NA,TRBJ2-3,TRBV6-2/TRBV6-3,NA,CASMETGEDTQYF,TGTGCCAGCATGGAGACTGGGGAGGATACGCAGTATTTT
few,TRBJ2-3,TRBV18,NA,CASSPMDLTDTQYF,TGTGCCAGCTCACCTATGGACCTGACAGATACGCAGTATTTT
NA,TRBJ2-3,TRBV10-1,TRBD2,CASSETSGGFADTQYF,TGCGCCAGCAGTGAGACTAGCGGGGGGTTCGCAGATACGCAGTATTTT
once,TRBJ2-7,TRBV3-1,NA,CASSQGPDYCEQYF,TGTGCCAGCAGCCAAGGACCGGACTACTGCGAGCAGTACTTC
NA,TRBJ2-3,TRBV7-3,TRBD2,CASSPSGGSLPDTQYF,TGTGCCAGCAGCCCGAGCGGGGGGAGCTTACCAGATACGCAGTATTTT
many,TRBJ1-4,TRBV4-3,NA,CASSQELRGINFFSGEKLFF,TGCGCCAGCAGCCAAGAACTTCGTGGGATTAACTTCTTCTCGGGGGAAAAACTGTTTTTT